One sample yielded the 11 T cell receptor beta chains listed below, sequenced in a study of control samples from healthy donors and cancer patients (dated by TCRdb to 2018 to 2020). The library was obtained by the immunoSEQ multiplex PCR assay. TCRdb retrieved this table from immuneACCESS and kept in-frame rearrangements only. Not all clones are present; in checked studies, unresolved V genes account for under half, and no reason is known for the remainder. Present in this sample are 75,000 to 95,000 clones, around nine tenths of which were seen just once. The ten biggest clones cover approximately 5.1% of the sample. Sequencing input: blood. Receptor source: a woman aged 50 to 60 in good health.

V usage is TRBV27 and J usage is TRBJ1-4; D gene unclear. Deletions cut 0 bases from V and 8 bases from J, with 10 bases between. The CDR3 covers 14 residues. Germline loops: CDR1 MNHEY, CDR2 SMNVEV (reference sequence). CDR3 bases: TGTGCCAGCAGTTTATCCAGGAGTTTGGAAAAACTGTTTTTT. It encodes CASSLSRSLEKLFF.

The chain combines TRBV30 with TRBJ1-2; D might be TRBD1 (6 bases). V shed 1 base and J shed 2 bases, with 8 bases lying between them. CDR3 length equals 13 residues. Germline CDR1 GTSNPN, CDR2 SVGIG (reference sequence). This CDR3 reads CAWSAGTNYGYTF. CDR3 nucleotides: TGTGCCTGGAGTGCTGGGACAAACTATGGCTACACCTTC.

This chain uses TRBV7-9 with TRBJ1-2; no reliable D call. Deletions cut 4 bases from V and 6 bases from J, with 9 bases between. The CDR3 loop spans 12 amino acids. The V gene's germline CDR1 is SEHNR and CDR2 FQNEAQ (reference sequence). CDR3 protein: CASSSQVDGYTF. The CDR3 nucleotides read TGTGCCAGCAGCTCCCAAGTGGATGGCTACACCTTC.

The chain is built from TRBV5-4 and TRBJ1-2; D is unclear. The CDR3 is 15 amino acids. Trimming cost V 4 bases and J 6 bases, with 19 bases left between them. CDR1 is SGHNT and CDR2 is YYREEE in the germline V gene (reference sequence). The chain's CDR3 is CASSASTEFSHGYTF. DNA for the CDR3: TGTGCCAGCAGCGCTTCGACGGAGTTTAGCCATGGCTACACCTTC.

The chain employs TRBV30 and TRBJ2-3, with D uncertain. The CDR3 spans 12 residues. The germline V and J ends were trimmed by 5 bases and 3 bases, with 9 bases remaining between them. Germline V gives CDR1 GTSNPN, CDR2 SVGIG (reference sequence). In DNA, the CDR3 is TGTGCCTGGGGGATTTCTACAGATACGCAGTATTTT. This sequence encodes CAWGISTDTQYF.

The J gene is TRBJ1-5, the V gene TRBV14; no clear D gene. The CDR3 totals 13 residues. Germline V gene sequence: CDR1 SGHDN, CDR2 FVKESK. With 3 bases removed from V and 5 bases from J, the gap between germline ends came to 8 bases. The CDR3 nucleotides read TGTGCCAGCAGCCAGTGGGGTGATCAGCCCCAGCATTTT. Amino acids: CASSQWGDQPQHF.

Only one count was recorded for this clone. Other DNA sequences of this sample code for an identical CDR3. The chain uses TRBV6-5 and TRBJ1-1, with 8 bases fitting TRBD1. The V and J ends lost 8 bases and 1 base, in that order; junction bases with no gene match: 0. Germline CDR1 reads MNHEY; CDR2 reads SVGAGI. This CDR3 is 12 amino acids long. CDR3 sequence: CASGQGNTEAFF. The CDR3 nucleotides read TGTGCCAGCGGACAGGGGAACACTGAAGCTTTCTTT.

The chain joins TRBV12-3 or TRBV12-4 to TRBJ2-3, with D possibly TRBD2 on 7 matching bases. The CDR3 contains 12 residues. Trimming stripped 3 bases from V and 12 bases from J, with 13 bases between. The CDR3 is CASSFLGGGQYF. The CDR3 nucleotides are TGTGCCAGCAGTTTTTTAGGCGGGGGCCAGTATTTT.

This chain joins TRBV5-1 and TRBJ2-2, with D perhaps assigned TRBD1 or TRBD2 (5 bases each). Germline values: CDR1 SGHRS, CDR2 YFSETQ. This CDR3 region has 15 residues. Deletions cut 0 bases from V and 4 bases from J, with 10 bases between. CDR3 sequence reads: CASSLDVGGTGELFF. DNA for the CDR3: TGCGCCAGCAGCTTGGACGTTGGGGGCACCGGGGAGCTGTTTTTT.

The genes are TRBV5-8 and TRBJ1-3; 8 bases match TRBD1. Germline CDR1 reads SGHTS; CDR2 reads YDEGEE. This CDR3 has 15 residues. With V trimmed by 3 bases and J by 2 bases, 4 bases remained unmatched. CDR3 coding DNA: TGTGCCAGCAGCTCCGGGACAGGACCTGGAAACACCATATATTTT. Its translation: CASSSGTGPGNTIYF.

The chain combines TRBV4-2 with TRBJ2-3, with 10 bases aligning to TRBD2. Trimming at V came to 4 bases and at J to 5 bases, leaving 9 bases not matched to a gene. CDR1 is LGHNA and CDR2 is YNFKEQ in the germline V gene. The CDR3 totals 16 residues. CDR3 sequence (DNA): TGTGCCAGCAGCCTACAAGCGGGGGGGCCCGGAGATACGCAGTATTTT. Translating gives CASSLQAGGPGDTQYF.